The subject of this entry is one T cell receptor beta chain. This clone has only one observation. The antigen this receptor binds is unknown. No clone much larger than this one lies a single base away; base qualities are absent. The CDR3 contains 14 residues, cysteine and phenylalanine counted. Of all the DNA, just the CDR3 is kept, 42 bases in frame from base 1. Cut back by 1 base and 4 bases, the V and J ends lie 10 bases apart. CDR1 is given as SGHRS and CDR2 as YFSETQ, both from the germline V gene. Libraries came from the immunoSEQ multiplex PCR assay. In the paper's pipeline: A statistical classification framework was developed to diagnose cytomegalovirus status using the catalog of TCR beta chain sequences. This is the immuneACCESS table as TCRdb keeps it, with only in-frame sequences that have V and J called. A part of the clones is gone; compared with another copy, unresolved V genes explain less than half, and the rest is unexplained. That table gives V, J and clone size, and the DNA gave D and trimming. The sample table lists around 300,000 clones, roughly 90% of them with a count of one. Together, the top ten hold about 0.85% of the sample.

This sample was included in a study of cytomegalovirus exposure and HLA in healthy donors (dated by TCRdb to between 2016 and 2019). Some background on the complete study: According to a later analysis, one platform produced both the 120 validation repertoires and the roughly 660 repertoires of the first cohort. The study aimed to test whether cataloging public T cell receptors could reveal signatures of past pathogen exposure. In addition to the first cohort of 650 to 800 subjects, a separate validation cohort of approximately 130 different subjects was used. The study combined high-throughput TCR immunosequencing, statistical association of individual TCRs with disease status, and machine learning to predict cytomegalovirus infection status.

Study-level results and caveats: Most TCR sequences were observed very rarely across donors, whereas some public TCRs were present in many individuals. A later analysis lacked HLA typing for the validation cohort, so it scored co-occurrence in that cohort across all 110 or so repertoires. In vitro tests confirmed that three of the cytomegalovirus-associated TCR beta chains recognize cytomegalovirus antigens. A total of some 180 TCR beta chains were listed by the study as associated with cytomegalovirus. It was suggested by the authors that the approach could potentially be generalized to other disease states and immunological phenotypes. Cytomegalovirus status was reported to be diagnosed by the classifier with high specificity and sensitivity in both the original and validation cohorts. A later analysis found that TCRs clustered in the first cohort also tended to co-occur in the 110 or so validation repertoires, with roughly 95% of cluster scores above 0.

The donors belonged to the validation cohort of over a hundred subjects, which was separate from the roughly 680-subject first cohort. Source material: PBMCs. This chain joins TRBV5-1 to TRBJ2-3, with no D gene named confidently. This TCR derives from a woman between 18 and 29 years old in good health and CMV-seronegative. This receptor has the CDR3 CASSLWVRSDTQYF. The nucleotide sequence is TGCGCCAGCAGCTTGTGGGTCAGGTCAGATACGCAGTATTTT. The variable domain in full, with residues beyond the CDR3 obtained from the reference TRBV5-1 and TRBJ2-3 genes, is KAGVTQTPRYLIKTRGQQVTLSCSPISGHRSVSWYQQTPGQGLQFLFEYFSETQRNKGNFPGRFSGRQFSNSRSEMNVSTLELGDSALYLCASSLWVRSDTQYFGPGTRLTVL.